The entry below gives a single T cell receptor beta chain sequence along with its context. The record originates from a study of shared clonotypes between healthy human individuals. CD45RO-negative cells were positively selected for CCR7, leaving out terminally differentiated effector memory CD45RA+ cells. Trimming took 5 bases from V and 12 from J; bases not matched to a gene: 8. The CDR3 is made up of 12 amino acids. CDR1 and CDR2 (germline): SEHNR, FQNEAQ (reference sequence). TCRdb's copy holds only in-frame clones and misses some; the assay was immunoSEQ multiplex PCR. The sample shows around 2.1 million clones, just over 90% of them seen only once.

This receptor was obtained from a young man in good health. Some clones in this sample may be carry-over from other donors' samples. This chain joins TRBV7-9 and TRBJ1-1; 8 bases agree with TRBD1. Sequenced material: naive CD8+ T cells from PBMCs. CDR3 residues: CASSLGQGGPFF. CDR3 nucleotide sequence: TGTGCCAGCAGCCTCGGACAGGGTGGTCCTTTCTTT.